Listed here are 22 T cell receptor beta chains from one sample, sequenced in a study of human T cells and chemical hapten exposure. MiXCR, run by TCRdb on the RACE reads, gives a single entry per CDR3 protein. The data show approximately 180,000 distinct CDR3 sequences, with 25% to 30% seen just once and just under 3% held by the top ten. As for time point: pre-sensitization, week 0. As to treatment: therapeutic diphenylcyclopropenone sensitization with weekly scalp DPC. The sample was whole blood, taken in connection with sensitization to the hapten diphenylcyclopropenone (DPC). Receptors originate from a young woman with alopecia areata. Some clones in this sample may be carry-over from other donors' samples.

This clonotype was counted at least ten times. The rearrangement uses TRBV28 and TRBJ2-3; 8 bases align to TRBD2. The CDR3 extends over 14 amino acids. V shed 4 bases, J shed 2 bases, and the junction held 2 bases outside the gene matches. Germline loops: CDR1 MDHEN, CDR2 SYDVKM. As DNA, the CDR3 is TGTGCCAGCAGTTCGGGAGGGCCCACAGATACGCAGTATTTT. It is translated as CASSSGGPTDTQYF.

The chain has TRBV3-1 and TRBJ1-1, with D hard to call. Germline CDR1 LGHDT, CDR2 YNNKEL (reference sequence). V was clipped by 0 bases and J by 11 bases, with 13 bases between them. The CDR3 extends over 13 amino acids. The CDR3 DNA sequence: TGTGCCAGCAGCCAAGATCAAAGGGCGCGGGCTTTCTTT. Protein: CASSQDQRARAFF.

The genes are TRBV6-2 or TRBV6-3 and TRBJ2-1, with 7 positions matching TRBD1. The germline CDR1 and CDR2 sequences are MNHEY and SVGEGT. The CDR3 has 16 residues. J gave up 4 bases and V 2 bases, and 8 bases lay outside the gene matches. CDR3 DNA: TGTGCCAGCAGTTACAGGGGGCACGAATTTTACAATGAGCAGTTCTTC. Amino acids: CASSYRGHEFYNEQFF.

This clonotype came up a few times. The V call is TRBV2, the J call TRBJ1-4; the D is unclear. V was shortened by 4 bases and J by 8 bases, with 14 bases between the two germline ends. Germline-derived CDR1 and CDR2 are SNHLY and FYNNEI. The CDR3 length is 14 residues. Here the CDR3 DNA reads TGTGCCAGCAGTGTGCGTCAGGTTGGGGAAAAACTGTTTTTT. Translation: CASSVRQVGEKLFF.

CDR3 region: CASSYTGFSNYGYTF. The CDR3 bases are TGTGCCAGCAGCTATACAGGGTTTTCTAACTATGGCTACACCTTC. The rearrangement joins TRBV5-6 to TRBJ1-2, with D possibly being TRBD1 (6 bases). Germline CDR1 and CDR2: SGHDT and YYEEEE. Trimming cost V 3 bases and J 0 bases, with 12 bases left between them. This CDR3 region has 15 residues.

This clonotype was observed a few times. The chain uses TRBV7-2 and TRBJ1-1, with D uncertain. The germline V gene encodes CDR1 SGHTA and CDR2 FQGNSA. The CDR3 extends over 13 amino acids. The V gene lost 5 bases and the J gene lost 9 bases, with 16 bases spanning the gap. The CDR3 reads CASSQQPDSQAFF. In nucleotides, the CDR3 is TGTGCCAGCAGCCAACAGCCGGACTCCCAAGCTTTCTTT. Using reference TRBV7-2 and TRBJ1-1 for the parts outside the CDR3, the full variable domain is GAGVSQSPSNKVTEKGKDVELRCDPISGHTALYWYRQSLGQGLEFLIYFQGNSAPDKSGLPSDRFSAERTGGSVSTLTIQRTQQEDSAVYLCASSQQPDSQAFFGQGTRLTVV.

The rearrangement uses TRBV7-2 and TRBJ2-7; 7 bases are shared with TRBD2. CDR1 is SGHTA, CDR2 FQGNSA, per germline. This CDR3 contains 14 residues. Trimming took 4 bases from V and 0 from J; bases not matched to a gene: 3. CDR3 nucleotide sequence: TGTGCCAGCAGCTCCCGGACTAGCTCCTACGAGCAGTACTTC. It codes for CASSSRTSSYEQYF.

The chain's CDR3 is CASSRTGPGYTF. The CDR3 DNA is TGTGCCAGCAGCAGGACAGGGCCTGGCTACACCTTC. The V gene is TRBV28, the J gene TRBJ1-2; 8 bases align to TRBD1. Trimming cost V 6 bases and J 7 bases; bases outside gene matches: 4. The CDR3 extends over 12 amino acids. The V gene's germline CDR1 is MDHEN and CDR2 SYDVKM.

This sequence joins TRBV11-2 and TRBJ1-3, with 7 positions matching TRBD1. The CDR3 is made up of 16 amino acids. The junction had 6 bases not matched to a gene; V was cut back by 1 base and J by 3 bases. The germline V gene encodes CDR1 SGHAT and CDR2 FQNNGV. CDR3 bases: TGTGCCAGCAGCTTAGGCACAGGGGTAGGTGGAAACACCATATATTTT. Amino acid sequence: CASSLGTGVGGNTIYF.

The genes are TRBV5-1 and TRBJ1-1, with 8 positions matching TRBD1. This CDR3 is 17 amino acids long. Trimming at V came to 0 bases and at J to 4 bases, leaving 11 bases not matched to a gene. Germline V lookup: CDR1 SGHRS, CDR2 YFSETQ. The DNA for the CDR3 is TGCGCCAGCAGCTTGGCCACCGGGACAGGAGCGGGCACTGAAGCTTTCTTT. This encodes CASSLATGTGAGTEAFF.

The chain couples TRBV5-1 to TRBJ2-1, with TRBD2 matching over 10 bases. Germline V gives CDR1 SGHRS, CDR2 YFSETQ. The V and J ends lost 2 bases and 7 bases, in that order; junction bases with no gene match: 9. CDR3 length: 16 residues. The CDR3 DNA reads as TGCGCCAGCAGCTTAAACCTAGCGGGGGCGCGTAATGAGCAGTTCTTC. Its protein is CASSLNLAGARNEQFF. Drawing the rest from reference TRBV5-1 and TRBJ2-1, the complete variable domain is KAGVTQTPRYLIKTRGQQVTLSCSPISGHRSVSWYQQTPGQGLQFLFEYFSETQRNKGNFPGRFSGRQFSNSRSEMNVSTLELGDSALYLCASSLNLAGARNEQFFGPGTRLTVL.

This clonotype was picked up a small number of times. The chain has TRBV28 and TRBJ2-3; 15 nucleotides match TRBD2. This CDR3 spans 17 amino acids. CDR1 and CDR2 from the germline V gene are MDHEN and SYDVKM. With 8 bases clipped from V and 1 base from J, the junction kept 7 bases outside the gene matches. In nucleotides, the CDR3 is TGTGCCAGCGGGGGACTAGCGGGAGGTGGAGGCACAGATACGCAGTATTTT. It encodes CASGGLAGGGGTDTQYF.

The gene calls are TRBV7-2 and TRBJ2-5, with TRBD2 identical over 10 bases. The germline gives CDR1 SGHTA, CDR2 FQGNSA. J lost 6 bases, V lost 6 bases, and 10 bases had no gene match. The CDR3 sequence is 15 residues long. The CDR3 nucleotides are TGTGCCAGCAGTTGGACTAGCGGAGGGGAGCAGACCCAGTACTTC. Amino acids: CASSWTSGGEQTQYF.

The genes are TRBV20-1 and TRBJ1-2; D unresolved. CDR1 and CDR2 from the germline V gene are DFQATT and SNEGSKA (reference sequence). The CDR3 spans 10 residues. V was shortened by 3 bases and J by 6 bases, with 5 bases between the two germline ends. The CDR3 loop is CSASDNGYTF. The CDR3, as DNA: TGCAGTGCTAGCGACAATGGCTACACCTTC.

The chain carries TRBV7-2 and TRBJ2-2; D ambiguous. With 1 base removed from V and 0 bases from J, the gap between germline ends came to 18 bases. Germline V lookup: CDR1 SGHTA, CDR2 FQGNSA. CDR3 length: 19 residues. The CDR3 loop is CASSLVPAVYFANTGELFF. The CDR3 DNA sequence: TGTGCCAGCAGCTTAGTGCCGGCAGTATACTTCGCGAACACCGGGGAGCTGTTTTTT.

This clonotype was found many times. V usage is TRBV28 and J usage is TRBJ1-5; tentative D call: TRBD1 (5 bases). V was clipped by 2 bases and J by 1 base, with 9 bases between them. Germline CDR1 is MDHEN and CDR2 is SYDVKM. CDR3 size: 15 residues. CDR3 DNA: TGTGCCAGCAGTTTACATCAGGGAAGCAATCAGCCCCAGCATTTT. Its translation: CASSLHQGSNQPQHF.

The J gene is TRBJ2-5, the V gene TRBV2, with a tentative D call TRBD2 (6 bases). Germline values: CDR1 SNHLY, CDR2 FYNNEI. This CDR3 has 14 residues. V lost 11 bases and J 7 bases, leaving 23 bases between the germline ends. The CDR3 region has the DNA TGTGCCGGCTCGGGTTCTAGCGTTGTTGGGACCCAGTACTTC. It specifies CAGSGSSVVGTQYF.

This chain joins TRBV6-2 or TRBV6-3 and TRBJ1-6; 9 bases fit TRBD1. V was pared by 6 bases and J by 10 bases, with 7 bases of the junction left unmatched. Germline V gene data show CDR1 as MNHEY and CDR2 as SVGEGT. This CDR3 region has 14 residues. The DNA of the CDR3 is TGTGCCAGCAGACAGGACAGGGGAACCTCACCCCTCCACTTT. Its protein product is CASRQDRGTSPLHF.

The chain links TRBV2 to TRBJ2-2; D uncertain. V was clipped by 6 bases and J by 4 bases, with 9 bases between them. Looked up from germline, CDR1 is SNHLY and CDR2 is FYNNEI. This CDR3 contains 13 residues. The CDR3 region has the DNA TGTGCCAGCAGGGGGATTTTCACCGGGGAGCTGTTTTTT. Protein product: CASRGIFTGELFF.

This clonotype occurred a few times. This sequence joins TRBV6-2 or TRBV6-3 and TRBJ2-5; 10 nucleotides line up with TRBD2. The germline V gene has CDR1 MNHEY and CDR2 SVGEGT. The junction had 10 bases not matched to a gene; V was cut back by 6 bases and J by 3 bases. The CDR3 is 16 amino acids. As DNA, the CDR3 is TGTGCCAGCAGCCATGCAGCGGGGGGGCCGAAAGAGACCCAGTACTTC. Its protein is CASSHAAGGPKETQYF.

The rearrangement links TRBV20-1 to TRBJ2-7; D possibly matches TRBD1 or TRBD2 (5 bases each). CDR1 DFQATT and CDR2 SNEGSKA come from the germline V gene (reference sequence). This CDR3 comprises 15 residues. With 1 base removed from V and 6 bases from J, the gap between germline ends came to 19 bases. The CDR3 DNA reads TGCAGTGCTAGAGGCGGAGGCAGGGTGGTGGGCGAGCAGTACTTC. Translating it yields CSARGGGRVVGEQYF.

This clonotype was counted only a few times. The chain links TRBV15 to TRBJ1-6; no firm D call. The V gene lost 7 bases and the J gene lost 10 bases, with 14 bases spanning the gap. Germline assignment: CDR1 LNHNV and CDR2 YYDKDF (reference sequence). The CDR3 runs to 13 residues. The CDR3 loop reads CATNNNPASPLHF. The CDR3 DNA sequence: TGTGCCACCAACAACAACCCAGCATCACCCCTCCACTTT.